Given below is one T cell receptor (beta chain) in context. V gave up 3 bases and J gave up 7 bases; unmatched junction bases: 5. From germline, CDR1 is ENHRY and CDR2 SYGVKD. CDR3 length: 15 amino acids. This entry comes from a study of cytomegalovirus exposure and HLA in healthy donors. The PCR was carried out with 60 Vbeta primers and 13 Jbeta primers. Assay used: immunoSEQ multiplex PCR; TCRdb lists only in-frame clones, some missing. The repertoire has around 70,000 clones, approximately 72% of them found once; the top ten carry approximately 8.9%. The rearrangement uses TRBV10-3 and TRBJ2-7, with 14 bases matching TRBD2. The sample consisted of PBMCs. The origin of this receptor is a woman aged 40 to 50 in good health and CMV-seropositive. CDR3 sequence: CAISDARTSGGEQYF. Here the CDR3 DNA reads TGTGCCATCAGTGACGCGCGGACTAGCGGGGGGGAGCAGTACTTC.